The present TCR beta chain was sequenced within a study of blood T cell repertoires in COVID-19. Generated by immunoSEQ multiplex PCR, the TCRdb table keeps only in-frame clones and is missing some. The data contain fewer than 200,000 clones, roughly 82% of them seen just once; the ten biggest clones take up roughly 6.4%. The CDR3 totals 16 residues. Germline values: CDR1 SEHNR, CDR2 FQNEAQ (reference sequence). The V gene lost 2 bases and the J gene lost 4 bases, with 18 bases spanning the gap. The V call is TRBV7-9, the J call TRBJ2-7; possible D gene TRBD1, 6 bases. This sequence was found in a middle-aged woman with COVID-19, enrolled during active disease. Material: peripheral blood. CDR3: CASSLLERTGSYEQYV. The CDR3 coding sequence is TGTGCCAGCAGCTTATTGGAACGAACAGGGTCGTACGAGCAGTACGTC.